This T cell receptor beta chain was profiled in a study of T cells in Graves' hyperthyroidism and ophthalmopathy. This clonotype was seen at least ten times. A lack of ophthalmopathy progression within 18 months defined stable Graves' hyperthyroidism. Uncontrolled infection, other autoimmune disease, pregnancy and lactation each barred patients from inclusion. RNA transcripts yielded amplified TCR beta CDR3 regions. When the TCR CDR3 underwent first-round RT-PCR, the HTBI primer set was used. One entry per CDR3 protein results from TCRdb running MiXCR on the multiplex PCR reads. The sample shows some 690,000 distinct CDR3 sequences, 17% of them seen only once. Germline CDR1 is SNHLY and CDR2 is FYNNEI. This CDR3 is 15 amino acids long. Trimming removed 8 bases from V and 6 bases from J; junction bases left unmatched: 10.

The J gene is TRBJ2-1, the V gene TRBV2; TRBD1 aligns across 10 bases. The sequence was obtained from a man over 45 with Graves' hyperthyroidism. Sequenced input: blood. CDR3 DNA sequence: TGTGCCAGCTTCTACTTGGGACAGGGGATCAATGAGCAGTTCTTC. This translates into CASFYLGQGINEQFF.